This T cell receptor beta chain was captured in a study of T cells in Graves' hyperthyroidism and ophthalmopathy (dated by TCRdb to the late 2010s). Concerning the study at large: Peripheral blood samples were taken at initial diagnosis, before any treatment was given. An independent validation cohort of about 19 hyperthyroidism patients and 15 or so patients who later progressed to ophthalmopathy tested prospective prediction of ophthalmopathy. Thyroid tissue and blood T-cell repertoires from several Graves' hyperthyroidism patients were also compared in the study. According to the paper, TCR Vbeta CDR3 sequencing was carried out on approximately 140 peripheral blood samples, which came from approximately 41 ophthalmopathy, approximately 78 hyperthyroidism and roughly 17 progressor patients. The roughly 91 discovery patients were randomly divided into training and test sets at a 7:3 ratio. TCR V-J signatures able to tell the groups apart were searched for in a discovery cohort of some 97 patients, of whom more than 40 had Graves' ophthalmopathy and roughly 59 had stable Graves' hyperthyroidism. Following sampling, methimazole starting at 30 mg daily was given to hyperthyroidism patients, and high-dose intravenous methylprednisolone was given to ophthalmopathy patients.

Here is what the overall study found, with its caveats: Sample size was not statistically predetermined, and investigators were not blinded to group allocation. Most expanded thyroid clonotypes (frequency above 0.001) were also detected in blood, a finding suggesting that blood repertoires may reflect thyroid immune responses. Ophthalmopathy was separated from stable hyperthyroidism by a 13 V-J signature model, with about 88% sensitivity and about 81% specificity obtained in cross-validation and 80%/75% obtained in testing. In validation, the model predicted progression to ophthalmopathy a median of around 6.5 months before onset, with roughly 70% sensitivity and nearly 75% specificity.

Comments on this clonotype: Its antigen specificity is not known. No base-level quality is on record; no much larger clone is a single base apart.

The TCR beta CDR3 regions were amplified from RNA transcripts. The first round of RT-PCR for the TCR CDR3 was performed with the HTBI primer set and the Qiagen OneStep RT-PCR kit. Libraries were constructed in a second round of multiplex PCR, after which size selection and purification were performed. Paired-end sequencing of the libraries was performed with 100 bp reads on an Illumina HiSeq2000. Per the authors' processing: SOAPnuke was used to process the raw data, throwing out any read that contained adapters or uncalled bases, had a mean Phred below 15, or lacked an exact constant-primer or identifier match. COPE v1.2.5 was used to merge high-quality paired reads, and clonotypes were defined as unique nucleotide sequences. Clonotypes were aligned to IMGT TRBV, TRBD and TRBJ reference segments using MiTCR v1.1. Analysis was restricted to V-J combinations with a frequency above 0.0001, which covered just over 98% of repertoires. The TCS score was defined as F50 (clonal expansion) divided by E x V (chaos), with BLOSUM62-based TCRdist calculated between CDR3 peptides within each V-J. Welch's t-statistics and random forest reduced approximately 520 V-J features to 13, which were used in a naive Bayes classifier (R e1071). TCRdb took the public reads, trimmed them with fastp at Q25, ran MiXCR for clone calling and kept in-frame beta chains. Entries that share a CDR3 protein sequence are merged under the most common genes and DNA. TCRdb's processing, not the authors', yielded these V and J calls. The sample contains under 400,000 distinct CDR3 sequences, roughly 15% of them found a single time. The ten largest clones add up to approximately 19% of the sample.

Ophthalmopathy patients had moderately to severely active disease, Clinical Activity Score of at least 3, NOSPECS grade of at least 4, and duration under 3 months. Any patient with an uncontrolled infection, another autoimmune disease, pregnancy or lactation was excluded. Diagnoses were based on clinical symptoms, serum thyroxine and TRAb, thyroid ultrasound and orbital computed tomography. PBMCs were isolated from 10 ml of fresh peripheral blood by Ficoll-Paque density gradient centrifugation. Total RNA was extracted using Trizol reagent, and RNA quality was assessed on an Agilent 2100 Bioanalyzer. Taken from the germline V gene (reference sequence), the CDR1 and CDR2 loops are DFQATT and SNEGSKA. Clipping removes 3 bases from V and 4 bases from J, with 2 as the unmatched junction base count. The CDR3 holds 13 amino acids from the cysteine to the phenylalanine. Only the CDR3 part of the read is kept: 39 bases, read in frame from the first base.

The receptor's source is a woman between 55 and 75 years old with Graves' ophthalmopathy. The chain uses TRBV20-1 and TRBJ1-1, with 10 bases in between that match TRBD1. Input material: blood. CDR3 reads: CSARGQGSTEAFF. The nucleotide sequence is TGCAGTGCTAGGGGACAGGGGAGCACTGAAGCTTTCTTT.